This T cell receptor beta chain was identified in a study of T cells in Graves' hyperthyroidism and ophthalmopathy. RNA transcripts yielded amplified TCR beta CDR3 regions. First-round RT-PCR targeting the TCR CDR3 was performed with the HTBI primer set. TCRdb reanalysed the multiplex PCR reads using MiXCR and keeps one entry per CDR3 protein. The table records about 350,000 distinct CDR3 sequences, roughly 20% of them present only once. The source is a woman aged 40 to 50 with Graves' ophthalmopathy. Source material: blood.

This CDR3 is CASSQDEAGDGNTIYF. The CDR3 DNA is TGCGCCAGCAGCCAAGATGAAGCAGGGGACGGAAACACCATATATTTT. This chain uses TRBV4-3 with TRBJ1-3; D is possibly TRBD1 (6 bases). The CDR3 totals 16 residues. Trimming cost V 0 bases and J 4 bases, with 13 bases left between them. Per the germline V gene, CDR1 is LGHNA and CDR2 is YSLEER.